This T cell receptor (beta chain) emerged from a study of T cell clones after liver transplantation. Study-wide context: Post-transplant blood was tracked for graft-donor-reactive T cell clones identified in a pre-transplant mixed lymphocyte reaction. Without induction therapy, subjects received standard immunosuppression until 12-24 months post-transplant. Samples came pre-transplant, pre-randomization before withdrawal, and post-randomization after withdrawal ended.

Clones were read by immunoSEQ multiplex PCR, and TCRdb kept only the in-frame ones, dropping some. The table lists about 120,000 clones, 90% of them singletons, with about 0.8% in the top ten. V lost 5 bases to trimming and J lost 1 base; unmatched junction nucleotides: 4. The CDR3 contains 14 residues. The germline gives CDR1 SGHNT, CDR2 YENEEA. Sequencing used CD4+ T cells from blood, obtained 12 months after liver transplant. The sequence derives from a human patient who received a liver transplant. The graft donor may have contributed some T cells. The chain uses TRBV11-3 and TRBJ2-5; 7 bases match TRBD1. The CDR3 loop reads CASSERTGQETQYF. DNA of the CDR3: TGTGCCAGCAGCGAGAGGACAGGCCAAGAGACCCAGTACTTC.